The following is a TCR beta chain sequence with its context. This clone has only a few counts. Its recognized antigen is unknown. No much larger clone is present one base from it, and per-base qualities are unavailable. Collaborating institutions collected whole blood in K2EDTA tubes following their own protocols. For TCRbeta analysis, collaborators shipped samples as frozen whole blood, isolated PBMCs, or DNA extracted from either of those sample types. These data are taken from a study of blood T cell repertoires in COVID-19 (TCRdb year 2020). The study in broad terms: Samples from collaborators originated in the United States, Italy and Spain and spanned both the acute and convalescent phases of COVID-19. The material from the prospective study consisted of cDNA or gDNA derived from T cells, B-cell-depleted T cells, or PBMCs. Where HLA class I and class II types were available, the types were taken from metadata supplied by the sample provider, not from assay-based typing. Sample metadata almost always included a de-identified subject ID, COVID-19 status, age in years and sex. Samples came from the ongoing ImmuneRACE study (first 160 participants) plus 1,254 subjects from 6 global collaborators. The dataset comprised deeply sampled blood TCRbeta repertoires from subjects exposed to, actively infected with, or recovered from COVID-19. The repertoires were released in a freely available public database meant as a resource for research on the immune response to SARS-CoV-2.

CDR1 and CDR2 are drawn from the germline V gene (reference sequence): SGHKS, YYEKEE. Counted from cysteine to phenylalanine, this CDR3 has 16 amino acids. Here the CDR3 DNA is all that survives: 48 bases in frame from base 1. V sheds 0 bases and J sheds 2 bases, leaving 14 bases between their ends. General study outcomes and caveats: The quantity of clinical and demographic metadata differed by source and by participant and was supplied without curation.

TCRbeta CDR3 regions were amplified from genomic DNA by means of the immunoSEQ Assay, a bias-controlled multiplex PCR. As for the original processing: Nucleated cell counts per sample were estimated from amplification of reference gene primers within the assay. To quantify the absolute abundance of each unique TCRbeta CDR3 rearrangement, sequence reads were collapsed and filtered. For each sample, productive Simpson clonality was calculated as the square root of Simpson's diversity index across productive rearrangements. TCRdb's version of the immuneACCESS table is confined to in-frame rearrangements and falls short of the full clone set. An unresolved V gene accounts for under half of the shortfall where checked; the remainder is of unknown origin. The D gene and trimming were derived from the DNA, and the V and J assignments and clone size from that table. For this sample there are some 110,000 clones; roughly 87% appear just once. The biggest ten clones account for more than 6% of the sample.

The chain joins TRBV5-5 to TRBJ1-1; there is no confident call for the D gene. The source material was peripheral blood. This sequence originates from a human donor in a cohort sampled during active COVID-19. The CDR3 loop reads CASSLAVTVINTEAFF. The DNA sequence follows: TGTGCCAGCAGCTTGGCCGTCACAGTAATCAACACTGAAGCTTTCTTT. With the rest looked up from the reference TRBV5-5 and TRBJ1-1 genes rather than sequenced, the full variable domain is DAGVTQSPTHLIKTRGQQVTLRCSPISGHKSVSWYQQVLGQGPQFIFQYYEKEERGRGNFPDRFSARQFPNYSSELNVNALLLGDSALYLCASSLAVTVINTEAFFGQGTRLTVV.